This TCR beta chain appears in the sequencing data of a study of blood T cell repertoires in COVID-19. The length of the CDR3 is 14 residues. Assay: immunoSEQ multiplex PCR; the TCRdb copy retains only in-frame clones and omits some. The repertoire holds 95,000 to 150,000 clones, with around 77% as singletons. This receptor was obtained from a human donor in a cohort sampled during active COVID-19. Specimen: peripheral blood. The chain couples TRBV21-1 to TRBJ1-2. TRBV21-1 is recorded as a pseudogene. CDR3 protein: CATVEGRHPRGYTF. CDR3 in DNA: TGTGCCACCGTGGAGGGTCGGCATCCACGTGGCTACACCTTC.